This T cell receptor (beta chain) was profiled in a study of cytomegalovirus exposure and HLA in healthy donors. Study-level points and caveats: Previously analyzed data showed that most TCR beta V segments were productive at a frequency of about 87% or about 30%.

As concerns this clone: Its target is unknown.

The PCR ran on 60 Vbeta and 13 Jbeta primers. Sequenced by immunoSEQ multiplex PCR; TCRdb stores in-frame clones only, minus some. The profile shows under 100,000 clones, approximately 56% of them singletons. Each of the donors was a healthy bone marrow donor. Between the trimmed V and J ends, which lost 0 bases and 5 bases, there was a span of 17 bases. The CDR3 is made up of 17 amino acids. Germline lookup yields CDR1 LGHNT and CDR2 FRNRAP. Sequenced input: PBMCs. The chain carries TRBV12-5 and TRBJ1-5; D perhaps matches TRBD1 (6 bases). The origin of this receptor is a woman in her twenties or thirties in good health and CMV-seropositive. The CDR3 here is CASGLVSIRDTYQPQHF. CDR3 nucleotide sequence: TGTGCTAGTGGTTTGGTATCGATCCGGGACACTTATCAGCCCCAGCATTTT.